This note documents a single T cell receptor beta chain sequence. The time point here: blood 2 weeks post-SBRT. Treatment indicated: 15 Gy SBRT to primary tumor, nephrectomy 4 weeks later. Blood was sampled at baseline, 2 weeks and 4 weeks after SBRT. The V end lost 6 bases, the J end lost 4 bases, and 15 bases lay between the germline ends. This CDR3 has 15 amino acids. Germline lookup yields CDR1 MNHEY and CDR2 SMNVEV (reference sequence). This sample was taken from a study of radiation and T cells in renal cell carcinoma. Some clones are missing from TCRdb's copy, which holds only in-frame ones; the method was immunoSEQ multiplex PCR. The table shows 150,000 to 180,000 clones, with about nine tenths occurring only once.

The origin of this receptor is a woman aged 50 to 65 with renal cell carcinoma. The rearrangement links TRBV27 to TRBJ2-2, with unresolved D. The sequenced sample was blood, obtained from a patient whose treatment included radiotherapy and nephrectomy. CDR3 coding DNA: TGTGCCAGCAGGCTCCGTCAGGCGGCCACCGGGGAGCTGTTTTTT. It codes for CASRLRQAATGELFF.